These 11 T cell receptor beta chains originate from one sample sequenced in a study of blood T cell repertoires in COVID-19 (dated by TCRdb to the early 2020s). Libraries were constructed by the immunoSEQ multiplex PCR assay. As stored in TCRdb, this immuneACCESS dataset retains in-frame rearrangements with V and J assigned. A fraction of the clones does not appear; measured against another copy, unresolved V genes explain less than half of the discrepancy, and the remainder lacks a known reason. The sample table lists around 80,000 clones, approximately 82% of them with a count of one. More than 9% of the sample lies in the top ten. The specimen sequenced was peripheral blood. Receptor source: a man aged 55-75 years with acute or convalescent COVID-19.

This chain joins TRBV5-4 and TRBJ2-2; 9 positions agree with TRBD2. The CDR3 spans 15 residues. Germline CDR1 SGHNT, CDR2 YYREEE (reference sequence). Trimming cost V 5 bases and J 3 bases; bases outside gene matches: 5. CDR3 sequence reads: CASRQAGGDTGELFF. In DNA form, the CDR3 reads TGTGCCAGCAGGCAAGCGGGGGGTGACACCGGGGAGCTGTTTTTT. Full variable domain (rest looked up from reference TRBV5-4 and TRBJ2-2): ETGVTQSPTHLIKTRGQQVTLRCSSQSGHNTVSWYQQALGQGPQFIFQYYREEENGRGNFPPRFSGLQFPNYSSELNVNALELDDSALYLCASRQAGGDTGELFFGEGSRLTVL.

This clone was picked up one time. The chain employs TRBV5-6 and TRBJ1-1; 10 nucleotides match TRBD1. The V gene's germline CDR1 is SGHDT and CDR2 YYEEEE. The CDR3 has 16 residues. The V gene end was trimmed by 4 bases and the J gene end by 0 bases; junction bases not matched to a gene: 6. The CDR3 here is CASSRRQGALNTEAFF. CDR3 in DNA: TGTGCCAGCAGCCGAAGACAGGGGGCGTTGAACACTGAAGCTTTCTTT. The variable domain in full, with the rest retrieved from reference TRBV5-6 and TRBJ1-1, is DAGVTQSPTHLIKTRGQQVTLRCSPKSGHDTVSWYQQALGQGPQFIFQYYEEEERQRGNFPDRFSGHQFPNYSSELNVNALLLGDSALYLCASSRRQGALNTEAFFGQGTRLTVV.

The rearrangement joins TRBV20-1 to TRBJ1-2, with D possibly TRBD1 on 5 matching bases. Germline CDR1 and CDR2: DFQATT and SNEGSKA (reference sequence). V dropped 1 base and J dropped 10 bases, with 10 bases sitting between them. CDR3 length: 11 residues. CDR3 coding DNA: TGCAGTGCTAGAGTGGGGGGATTCTACACCTTC. Its translation is CSARVGGFYTF.

The rearrangement links TRBV6-5 to TRBJ2-3; 10 nucleotides match TRBD1. Germline V gene sequence: CDR1 MNHEY, CDR2 SVGAGI. The CDR3 is 15 amino acids. V shed 6 bases and J 6 bases; nucleotides not matched to a gene: 9. The CDR3 DNA is TGTGCCAGCAGCTCCGGGACAGGGGTGTGGGATACGCAGTATTTT. As protein: CASSSGTGVWDTQYF.

The chain links TRBV27 to TRBJ1-4, with D hard to call. Germline assignment: CDR1 MNHEY and CDR2 SMNVEV (reference sequence). The V gene lost 5 bases and the J gene lost 6 bases, with 25 bases spanning the gap. The CDR3 loop spans 18 amino acids. The CDR3 DNA reads TGTGCCAGCAGTCGCGACTACACCCTTCCGAGGATGGATGAAAAACTGTTTTTT. It specifies CASSRDYTLPRMDEKLFF.

This clone was observed once. The chain has TRBV2 and TRBJ2-3; 9 nucleotides agree with TRBD1. This CDR3 spans 14 amino acids. Germline values: CDR1 SNHLY, CDR2 FYNNEI. V shed 1 base and J 9 bases; nucleotides not matched to a gene: 5. The CDR3 nucleotides read TGTGCCAGCAGTGAAGTTACAGGGGGCGAAACGCAGTATTTT. This gives the protein CASSEVTGGETQYF.

The V call is TRBV7-2, the J call TRBJ2-5; 8 bases are a match to TRBD1. The CDR3 totals 14 residues. V lost 3 bases to trimming and J lost 5 bases; unmatched junction nucleotides: 5. Looked up from germline, CDR1 is SGHTA and CDR2 is FQGNSA. DNA of the CDR3: TGTGCCAGCAGCTTCCAGGGGGCGCAGGAGACCCAGTACTTC. This sequence encodes CASSFQGAQETQYF.

The rearrangement links TRBV21-1 to TRBJ2-4; the D segment call TRBD2 is taken from the table without a DNA check. TRBV21-1 is a listed pseudogene. The CDR3 is 19 residues long. CDR3 amino acids: CASSKEGLAGGMGKNIQYF. DNA for the CDR3: TGTGCCAGCAGCAAAGAGGGACTAGCGGGAGGGATGGGCAAAAACATTCAGTACTTC.

The chain carries TRBV7-9 and TRBJ1-6; D perhaps matches TRBD1 (5 bases). The ends were cut back, 11 bases at V and 10 bases at J, with 15 bases in the middle. The length of the CDR3 is 12 residues. Germline CDR1 reads SEHNR; CDR2 reads FQNEAQ (reference sequence). CDR3 nucleotides: TGTGCCGGGGAAGGGGTCGGATCACCCCTCCACTTT. This sequence encodes CAGEGVGSPLHF.

The rearrangement uses TRBV12-3 or TRBV12-4 and TRBJ1-5; D not certain. The V and J ends lost 6 bases and 4 bases respectively, with 4 bases between them. The CDR3 loop spans 11 amino acids. This CDR3 reads CASSLNQPQHF. In DNA form, the CDR3 reads TGTGCCAGCAGCCTTAATCAGCCCCAGCATTTT.

V and J are TRBV6-5 and TRBJ2-7; 7 bases agree with TRBD2. The CDR3 is 16 residues long. The trim removed 4 bases at V and 5 bases at J, leaving 14 bases unmatched. Germline assignment: CDR1 MNHEY and CDR2 SVGAGI. CDR3 nucleotides: TGTGCCAGCAGTTCACCCCATGGGGGGGTGAGTAACGAGCAGTACTTC. It codes for CASSSPHGGVSNEQYF.